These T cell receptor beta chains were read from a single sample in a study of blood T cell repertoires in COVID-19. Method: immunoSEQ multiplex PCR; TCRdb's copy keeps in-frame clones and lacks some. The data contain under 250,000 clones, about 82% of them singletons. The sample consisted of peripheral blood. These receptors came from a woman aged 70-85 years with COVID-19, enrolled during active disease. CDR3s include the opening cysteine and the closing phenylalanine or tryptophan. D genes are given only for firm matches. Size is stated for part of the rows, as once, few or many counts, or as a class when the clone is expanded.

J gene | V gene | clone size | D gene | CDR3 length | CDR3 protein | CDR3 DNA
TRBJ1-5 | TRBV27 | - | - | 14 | CASSFFRGNQPQHF | TGTGCCAGCAGTTTTTTCCGGGGCAATCAGCCCCAGCATTTT
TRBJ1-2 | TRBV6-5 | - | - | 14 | CASSYLTGNYGYTF | TGTGCCAGCAGTTACCTGACCGGGAACTATGGCTACACCTTC
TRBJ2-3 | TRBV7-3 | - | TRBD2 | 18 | CASSLTFTAGVPGDTQYF | TGTGCCAGCAGCTTAACGTTCACGGCGGGAGTTCCAGGAGATACGCAGTATTTT
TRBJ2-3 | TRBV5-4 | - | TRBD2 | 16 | CASSRGLAGATDTQYF | TGTGCCAGCAGCCGGGGACTAGCGGGAGCGACAGATACGCAGTATTTT
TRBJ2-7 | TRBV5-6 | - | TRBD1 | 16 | CASSLASGTGSYEQYF | TGTGCCAGCAGCTTGGCCTCCGGGACAGGCTCCTACGAGCAGTACTTC
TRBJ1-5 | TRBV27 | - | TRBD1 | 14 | CASRPGGYNQPQHF | TGTGCCAGCAGGCCAGGGGGCTACAATCAGCCCCAGCATTTT
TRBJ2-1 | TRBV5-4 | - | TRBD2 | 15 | CASSGVAGEMNEQFF | TGTGCCAGCAGCGGGGTAGCGGGAGAGATGAATGAGCAGTTCTTC
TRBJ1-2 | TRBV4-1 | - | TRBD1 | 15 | CASSQVAQGLNGYTF | TGCGCCAGCAGCCAAGTAGCACAGGGGTTGAATGGCTACACCTTC
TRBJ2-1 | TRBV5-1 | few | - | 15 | CASSLGQVSYNEQFF | TGCGCCAGCAGCTTGGGGCAGGTTTCCTACAATGAGCAGTTCTTC
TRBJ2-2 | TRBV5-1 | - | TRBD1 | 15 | CASSRRDRNTGELFF | TGCGCCAGCAGCCGCCGGGACAGGAACACCGGGGAGCTGTTTTTT
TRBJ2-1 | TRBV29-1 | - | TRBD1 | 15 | CSVEGDRGHYNEQFF | TGCAGCGTTGAAGGAGACAGGGGGCATTACAATGAGCAGTTCTTC
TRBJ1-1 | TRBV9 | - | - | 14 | CASKAGAGNTEAFF | TGTGCCTCAAAGGCGGGGGCAGGGAACACTGAAGCTTTCTTT
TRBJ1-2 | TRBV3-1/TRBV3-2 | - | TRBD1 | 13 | CASSPGQGSGYTF | TGTGCCAGCAGCCCCGGACAGGGGAGTGGCTACACCTTC
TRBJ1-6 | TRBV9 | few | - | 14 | CASSVDDSRSPLHF | TGTGCCAGCAGCGTAGACGACAGCAGATCACCCCTCCACTTT
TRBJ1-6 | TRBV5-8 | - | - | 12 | CASSLEEGPLHF | TGTGCCAGCAGCTTGGAGGAGGGACCCCTCCACTTT
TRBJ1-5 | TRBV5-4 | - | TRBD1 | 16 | CASSSLTGLKNQPQHF | TGTGCCAGCAGCTCGTTGACAGGGTTAAAGAATCAGCCCCAGCATTTT
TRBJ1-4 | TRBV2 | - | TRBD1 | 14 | CASSGAGGEWVLFF | TGTGCCAGCAGTGGAGCAGGGGGGGAGTGGGTACTGTTTTTT
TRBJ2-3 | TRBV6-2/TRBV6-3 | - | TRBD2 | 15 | CASSRTSGGTDTQYF | TGTGCCAGCAGCCGGACTAGCGGGGGTACAGATACGCAGTATTTT
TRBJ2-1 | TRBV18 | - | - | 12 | CASSPGLNEQFF | TGTGCCAGCTCACCGGGACTGAATGAGCAGTTCTTC
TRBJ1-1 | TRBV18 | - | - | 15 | CASSPAGGSFTEAFF | TGTGCCAGCTCACCAGCGGGGGGTTCTTTCACTGAAGCTTTCTTT
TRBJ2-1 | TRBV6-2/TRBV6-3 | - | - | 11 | CASSYVTSAVF | TGTGCCAGCAGTTACGTCACTAGTGCGGTCTTC
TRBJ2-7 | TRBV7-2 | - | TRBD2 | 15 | CASSFGGTGSYEQYF | TGTGCCAGCAGCTTCGGGGGGACGGGCTCCTACGAGCAGTACTTC
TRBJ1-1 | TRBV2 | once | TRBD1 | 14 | CASMPGQGNTEAFF | TGTGCCAGCATGCCGGGACAGGGGAACACTGAAGCTTTCTTT
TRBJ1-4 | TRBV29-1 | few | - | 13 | CSVDSAGYEKLFF | TGCAGCGTTGATTCGGCAGGGTATGAAAAACTGTTTTTT
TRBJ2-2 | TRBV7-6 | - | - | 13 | CASSLTFTGELFF | TGTGCCAGCAGCTTAACATTCACCGGGGAGCTGTTTTTT
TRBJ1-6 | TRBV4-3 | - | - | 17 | CASSQEKQGSSNSPLHF | TGCGCCAGCAGCCAAGAGAAGCAGGGGAGTAGTAATTCACCCCTCCACTTT
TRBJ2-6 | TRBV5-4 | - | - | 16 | CASSLVRGTGANVLTF | TGTGCCAGCAGCTTGGTTAGGGGAACTGGGGCCAACGTCCTGACTTTC
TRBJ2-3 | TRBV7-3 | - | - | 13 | CASSLTGADTQYF | TGTGCCAGCAGCTTAACCGGGGCAGATACGCAGTATTTT
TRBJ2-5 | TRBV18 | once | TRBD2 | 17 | CASSPITGLAGAETQYF | TGTGCCAGCTCACCCATAACGGGACTAGCGGGGGCCGAGACCCAGTACTTC
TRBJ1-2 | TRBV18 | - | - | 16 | CASSPNRGAVNYGYTF | TGTGCCAGCTCACCAAATCGGGGGGCGGTTAACTATGGCTACACCTTC
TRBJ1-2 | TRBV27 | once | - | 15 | CASRPNPGGAYGYTF | TGTGCCAGCAGACCTAATCCGGGAGGGGCGTATGGCTACACCTTC
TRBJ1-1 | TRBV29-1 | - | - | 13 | CSVEAGRDTEAFF | TGCAGCGTTGAAGCAGGGCGTGACACTGAAGCTTTCTTT
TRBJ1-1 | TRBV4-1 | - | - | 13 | CASRLGLSTEAFF | TGCGCCAGCAGATTGGGCTTGAGCACTGAAGCTTTCTTT
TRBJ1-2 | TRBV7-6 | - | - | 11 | CASSFNRGYTF | TGTGCCAGCAGCTTCAATCGGGGCTACACCTTC
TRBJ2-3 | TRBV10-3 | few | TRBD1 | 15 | CAISEGQASTDTQYF | TGTGCCATCAGTGAGGGACAGGCTAGCACAGATACGCAGTATTTT
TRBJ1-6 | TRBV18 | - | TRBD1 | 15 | CASSLSQGLESPLHF | TGTGCCAGCTCACTATCACAGGGGTTGGAATCACCCCTCCACTTT
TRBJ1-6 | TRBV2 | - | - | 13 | CASTRQYNSPLHF | TGTGCCAGCACCCGACAGTATAATTCACCCCTCCACTTT
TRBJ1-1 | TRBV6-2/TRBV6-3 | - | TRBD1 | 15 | CASGFSTGILTEAFF | TGTGCCAGCGGTTTCTCGACAGGGATTTTAACTGAAGCTTTCTTT